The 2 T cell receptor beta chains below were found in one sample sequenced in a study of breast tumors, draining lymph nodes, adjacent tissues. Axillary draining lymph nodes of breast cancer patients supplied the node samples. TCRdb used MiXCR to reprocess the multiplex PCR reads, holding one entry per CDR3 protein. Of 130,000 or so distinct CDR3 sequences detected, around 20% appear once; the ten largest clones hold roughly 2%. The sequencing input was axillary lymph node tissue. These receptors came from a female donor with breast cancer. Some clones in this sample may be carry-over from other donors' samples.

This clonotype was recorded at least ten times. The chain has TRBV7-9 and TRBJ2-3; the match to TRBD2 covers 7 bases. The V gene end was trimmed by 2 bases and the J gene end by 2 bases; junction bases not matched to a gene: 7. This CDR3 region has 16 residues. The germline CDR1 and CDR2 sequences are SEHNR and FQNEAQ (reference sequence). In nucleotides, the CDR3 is TGTGCCAGCAGCTTACCTAGCGGCGAGGACACAGATACGCAGTATTTT. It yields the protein CASSLPSGEDTDTQYF.

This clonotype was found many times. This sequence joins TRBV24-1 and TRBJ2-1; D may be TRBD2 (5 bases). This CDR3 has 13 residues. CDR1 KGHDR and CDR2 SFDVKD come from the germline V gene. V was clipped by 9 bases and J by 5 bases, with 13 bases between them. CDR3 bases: TGTGCCACCGCCCTCATCGGGAACAATGAGCAGTTCTTC. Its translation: CATALIGNNEQFF.